This T cell receptor (beta chain) derives from a study of T cell repertoires in cytomegalovirus infection. Overall study: CMV infection and matching HLA type were both indicated by public TCR beta signatures.

Regarding the study as a whole: Cumulative public TCR beta family frequency identified CMV carriers with the relevant HLA. The response measured ex vivo was dominated by TCR beta clonotypes (HLA-C-restricted and CMV-specific).

A note on this clonotype: The antigen is undetermined.

Per germline, CDR1 LNHNV and CDR2 YYDKDF (reference sequence). The CDR3 runs 17 residues. V lost 0 bases and J lost 2, with 14 bases in between. TCRdb ran MiXCR on the reads and lists one entry per CDR3 protein. The table records approximately 750,000 distinct CDR3 sequences, roughly a third of them present only once. The sample taken for sequencing was PBMCs. The chain combines TRBV15 with TRBJ2-1, with D possibly matching TRBD1 (6 bases). The clonotype comes from a human donor in good health (CMV status not recorded). Some clones in this sample may be carry-over from other donors' samples. The CDR3 bases are TGTGCCACCAGCAGAGACAAGGACAGAAAGACCTACAATGAGCAGTTCTTC. Translating gives CATSRDKDRKTYNEQFF.